These 5 T cell receptor beta chains were all obtained from the same sample, sequenced in a study of T cell responses to AZD1222 COVID-19 vaccine. Here immunoSEQ multiplex PCR was the method, and the copy in TCRdb shows in-frame clones only, minus some. The table records 13,000 to 15,000 clones, more than 80% of them present only once. The sample consisted of peripheral blood, taken 28 days after the second AZD1222 dose. These receptors were collected from an adult who received the AZD1222 COVID-19 vaccine.

CDR3 in DNA: TGTGCCAGCAGCACAGGGTACGCCTACGAGCAGTACTTC. Translating gives CASSTGYAYEQYF. V usage is TRBV28 and J usage is TRBJ2-7; a weak D match, TRBD1 (6 bases). CDR3 length: 13 amino acids. Germline CDR1 and CDR2: MDHEN and SYDVKM. V lost 6 bases, J lost 2 bases, and 11 bases lay in between.

The chain recombines TRBV7-8 with TRBJ1-2; maybe TRBD1 (6 bases). The germline CDR1 and CDR2 sequences are SGHVS and FQNEAQ. The CDR3 loop spans 13 amino acids. The V gene lost 6 bases and the J gene lost 3 bases, with 11 bases spanning the gap. CDR3 amino acids: CASSRQVDYGYTF. The CDR3, as DNA: TGTGCCAGCAGTCGACAGGTTGACTATGGCTACACCTTC.

The CDR3 nucleotides are TGTGCCAGCAGTCGCATGGCAAGGGGAAGTGGCTATGGCTACACCTTC. Amino acid sequence: CASSRMARGSGYGYTF. The gene calls are TRBV14 and TRBJ1-2; tentatively, D is TRBD1 (5 bases). This CDR3 region has 16 residues. V gave up 6 bases and J gave up 4 bases, with 21 bases separating them. Per the germline V gene, CDR1 is SGHDN and CDR2 is FVKESK.

In its sample, this clone was seen once. V is TRBV20-1 and J is TRBJ1-2; weak D call: TRBD1 (5 bases). Germline lookup yields CDR1 DFQATT and CDR2 SNEGSKA (reference sequence). V was clipped by 3 bases and J by 1 base, with 18 bases between them. This CDR3 contains 16 residues. CDR3: CSASALGTEFNYGYTF. The CDR3 nucleotides are TGCAGTGCTAGTGCCCTCGGGACTGAATTTAACTATGGCTACACCTTC.

This rearrangement joins TRBV3-1 (or the pseudogene TRBV3-2) to TRBJ2-5, with D possibly TRBD2 on 5 matching bases. The CDR3 length is 15 residues. The V gene's germline CDR1 is LGHDT and CDR2 YNNKEL (reference sequence). With 3 bases removed from V and 3 bases from J, the gap between germline ends came to 14 bases. In DNA form, the CDR3 reads TGTGCCAGCAGCCACGGACTGACTACCGAAGAGACCCAGTACTTC. Its translation: CASSHGLTTEETQYF.